What follows describes a single T cell receptor (beta chain). It has no known antigen specificity. One base away there is no much larger clone; base qualities are not given. This entry comes from a study of blood T cell repertoires in COVID-19 (dated by TCRdb to 2020 to 2022). About the investigation overall: The collaborator samples originated in the United States, Italy and Spain and spanned the acute and convalescent phases of COVID-19. The material from the prospective study consisted of cDNA or gDNA derived from T cells, B-cell-depleted T cells, or PBMCs. Where HLA class I and class II types were available, the types were taken from metadata supplied by the sample provider, not from assay-based typing. Deeply sampled blood TCRbeta repertoires from subjects exposed to, actively infected with, or recovered from COVID-19 were included in the dataset. Nearly every sample came with metadata listing a de-identified subject ID, COVID-19 status, age in years and sex. The repertoires were released in a freely available public database meant as a resource for research on the immune response to SARS-CoV-2. Samples came from the ongoing ImmuneRACE study (first 160 participants) plus 1,254 subjects from 6 global collaborators.

At the junction V is shortened by 8 bases and J by 4 bases; bases outside the gene matches: 11. CDR1 and CDR2 are read off the germline V gene as MDHEN and SYDVKM. The CDR3 has 15 amino acids, counting the end cysteine and phenylalanine. Only the CDR3 part of the read is kept: 45 bases, read in frame from the first base. TCRbeta CDR3 regions were amplified from genomic DNA by means of the immunoSEQ Assay, a bias-controlled multiplex PCR. Turning to the authors' computational methods: Nucleated cell counts per sample were estimated from amplification of reference gene primers within the assay. To quantify the absolute abundance of each unique TCRbeta CDR3 rearrangement, sequence reads were collapsed and filtered. For each sample, productive Simpson clonality was calculated by taking the square root of Simpson's diversity index across productive rearrangements. TCRdb limited this immuneACCESS table to in-frame rearrangements with V and J called. A share of clones is missing; checked studies link under half to unresolved V genes, and the rest is unexplained. D and trimming come from the DNA, and the V and J calls and clone size come from that table. Within this sample are about 150,000 clones, with roughly nine tenths of them counted one time only. Approximately 15% of the sample is in the top ten clones.

Overall study results and their limits: The amount of clinical and demographic metadata varied by source and participant and was provided uncurated.

Each collaborating institution followed its own protocols to collect whole blood in K2EDTA tubes. Collaborator samples were shipped for TCRbeta analysis as frozen whole blood, isolated PBMCs, or DNA extracted from either sample type. The sequencing input was peripheral blood. This clonotype was sampled from a woman aged 40 to 50 with acute or convalescent COVID-19. The chain couples TRBV28 to TRBJ2-3, with 8 bases matching TRBD2. The CDR3 reads as follows: CASLRRGAYADTQYF. The base sequence is TGTGCCAGCCTAAGGCGGGGGGCCTATGCAGATACGCAGTATTTT.